Presented here are 29 T cell receptor beta chains from one specimen sequenced in a study of blood T cell repertoires in COVID-19. The repertoire was sequenced with immunoSEQ multiplex PCR; TCRdb's copy has only in-frame clones and lacks some. The repertoire holds 250,000 or so clones, 75% to 90% seen once, with 1.5% in the top ten. The sample was peripheral blood. The receptors derive from a woman in her thirties or forties who had recovered from COVID-19.

The V call is TRBV9, the J call TRBJ1-5; 8 nucleotides match TRBD1. In germline, CDR1 is SGDLS, CDR2 YYNGEE. This CDR3 has 15 amino acids. The V gene end was trimmed by 0 bases and the J gene end by 1 base; junction bases not matched to a gene: 0. Written as DNA, the CDR3 is TGTGCCAGCAGCGTAGGACAGGGGAGCAATCAGCCCCAGCATTTT. This translates into CASSVGQGSNQPQHF.

This chain connects TRBV11-2 to TRBJ1-2; no firm D call. Germline CDR1 SGHAT, CDR2 FQNNGV. Trimming removed 10 bases at V and 1 base at J, with 22 bases between. The CDR3 contains 16 residues. CDR3 nucleotides: TGTGCCACCCAAGATCGGGTACGCGGGTATAACTATGGCTACACCTTC. Translation gives CATQDRVRGYNYGYTF.

This clone was detected only a few times. The V call is TRBV10-1, the J call TRBJ2-7; 9 bases line up with TRBD1. The trim removed 0 bases at V and 9 bases at J, leaving 6 bases unmatched. The CDR3 loop spans 14 amino acids. Germline V CDR1 and CDR2: WNHNN, SYGVQD (reference sequence). DNA for the CDR3: TGCGCCAGCAGTGAGTCGGACAGGGGCATCGGGCAGTACTTC. Amino acid sequence: CASSESDRGIGQYF.

The J gene is TRBJ1-4, the V gene TRBV7-8; 10 bases fit TRBD1. Germline V gene lookup returns CDR1 SGHVS and CDR2 FQNEAQ. V dropped 3 bases and J dropped 4; count of bases not matched to a gene: 5. The CDR3 length is 16 residues. CDR3 region: CASSFSRTGGNEKLFF. The CDR3 nucleotides read TGTGCCAGCAGCTTCAGCCGGACAGGGGGTAATGAAAAACTGTTTTTT.

The gene calls are TRBV3-1 (or the pseudogene TRBV3-2) and TRBJ2-5; TRBD1 might be the D (5 bases). Germline V CDR1 and CDR2: LGHDT, YNNKEL (reference sequence). This CDR3 is 11 amino acids long. V shed 3 bases and J shed 8 bases, with 7 bases lying between them. This chain's CDR3 is CASSQTETQYF. The CDR3 DNA follows: TGTGCCAGCAGCCAGACAGAAACCCAGTACTTC.

This chain joins TRBV6-5 and TRBJ2-7; D unresolved. CDR3 length: 12 amino acids. With 7 bases removed from V and 0 bases from J, the gap between germline ends came to 7 bases. Germline CDR1 MNHEY, CDR2 SVGAGI. The CDR3 DNA reads as TGTGCCAGCACCGGGTTCTCCTACGAGCAGTACTTC. Translating it yields CASTGFSYEQYF.

This chain links TRBV5-1 with TRBJ2-3, with 15 bases that match TRBD2. V lost 4 bases to trimming and J lost 5 bases; unmatched junction nucleotides: 5. This CDR3 region has 16 residues. CDR1 is SGHRS and CDR2 is YFSETQ in the germline V gene. The CDR3 reads CASSHGLAGGLDTQYF. In DNA, the CDR3 is TGCGCCAGCAGCCACGGACTAGCGGGGGGGCTAGATACGCAGTATTTT.

There are a few counts of this clone. The chain recombines TRBV2 with TRBJ2-1; 7 bases fit TRBD2. V was pared by 0 bases and J by 9 bases, with 11 bases of the junction left unmatched. The CDR3 is made up of 16 amino acids. The germline V gene encodes CDR1 SNHLY and CDR2 FYNNEI. The CDR3 coding sequence is TGTGCCAGCAGTGAAGCGAGAAGTCTGGGGAGGGCTGAGCAGTTCTTC. It codes for CASSEARSLGRAEQFF.

This chain connects TRBV12-3 or TRBV12-4 to TRBJ2-3; 8 bases are shared with TRBD1. V shed 5 bases and J 9 bases; nucleotides not matched to a gene: 4. CDR3 size: 12 residues. The CDR3 DNA reads as TGTGCCAGCAGTCTACGACAGGGGACGCAGTATTTT. It encodes CASSLRQGTQYF.

This chain links TRBV11-2 with TRBJ2-7, with 9 positions matching TRBD1. V lost 5 bases and J lost 5; bases outside the gene matches: 10. The V gene's germline CDR1 is SGHAT and CDR2 FQNNGV. The CDR3 is 15 residues long. The CDR3 here is CASSAATGGRHEQYF. The CDR3 DNA reads TGTGCCAGCAGCGCTGCAACAGGGGGCCGGCACGAGCAGTACTTC.

This chain joins TRBV29-1 and TRBJ1-2; D unclear. V was shortened by 4 bases and J by 4 bases, with 13 bases between the two germline ends. This CDR3 is built from 13 residues. CDR1 SQVTM and CDR2 ANQGSEA come from the germline V gene. This CDR3 reads CSVGHSSPYGYTF. The CDR3 bases are TGCAGCGTTGGCCACAGTTCTCCCTATGGCTACACCTTC.

As concerns this clone: Within the sample, other DNA sequences also encode this same CDR3. The V gene is TRBV9, the J gene TRBJ2-2; TRBD1 matches at 9 bases. With V trimmed by 4 bases and J by 4 bases, 5 bases remained unmatched. This CDR3 has 15 amino acids. Germline V gene data show CDR1 as SGDLS and CDR2 as YYNGEE. CDR3 residues: CASSPTGGSTGELFF. The CDR3 nucleotides read TGTGCCAGCAGCCCGACAGGGGGTAGCACCGGGGAGCTGTTTTTT.

CDR3 residues: CASSSGTVRNTEAFF. The CDR3 coding sequence is TGTGCCAGCAGCTCCGGGACAGTACGGAACACTGAAGCTTTCTTT. The chain employs TRBV11-1 and TRBJ1-1, with TRBD1 matching over 7 bases. This CDR3 has 15 amino acids. Trimming at V came to 4 bases and at J to 1 base, leaving 6 bases not matched to a gene. Germline V gene data show CDR1 as SGHAT and CDR2 as FQDESV (reference sequence).

The V and J genes are TRBV5-4 and TRBJ2-2, with D tentatively TRBD2 (6 bases). Germline assignment: CDR1 SGHNT and CDR2 YYREEE (reference sequence). V was shortened by 3 bases and J by 1 base, with 13 bases between the two germline ends. The CDR3 spans 16 residues. The CDR3 protein is CASSSGTSMNTGELFF. The CDR3 nucleotides read TGTGCCAGCAGCTCAGGGACTTCCATGAACACCGGGGAGCTGTTTTTT.

The chain couples TRBV9 to TRBJ1-1; no clear D gene. The V gene's germline CDR1 is SGDLS and CDR2 YYNGEE. The CDR3 is 14 amino acids. The V gene lost 7 bases and the J gene lost 4 bases, with 17 bases spanning the gap. The CDR3 DNA follows: TGTGCCAGCCCTCGTAGAAGAATATTCACTGAAGCTTTCTTT. It yields the protein CASPRRRIFTEAFF.

The V and J genes are TRBV19 and TRBJ2-2; D call uncertain. Trimming left V 8 bases short and J 6 bases short, with 13 bases between. The CDR3 is 13 residues long. Germline CDR1 is LNHDA and CDR2 is SQIVND (reference sequence). In DNA form, the CDR3 reads TGTGCCAGTGCGCGGATGAGGTCCGGGGAGCTGTTTTTT. This translates into CASARMRSGELFF.

The rearrangement joins TRBV27 to TRBJ2-7; possibly TRBD2 for D (7 bases). CDR3 size: 15 residues. Deletions cut 0 bases from V and 2 bases from J, with 11 bases between. Per the germline V gene, CDR1 is MNHEY and CDR2 is SMNVEV (reference sequence). Here the CDR3 reads CASSLSEGGTYEQYF. The CDR3 bases are TGTGCCAGCAGTTTATCGGAGGGGGGGACCTACGAGCAGTACTTC.

The gene calls are TRBV7-9 and TRBJ2-7; 8 bases match TRBD2. V shed 1 base, J shed 1 base, and the junction held 3 bases outside the gene matches. The CDR3 is 15 amino acids. Germline CDR1 and CDR2: SEHNR and FQNEAQ (reference sequence). This chain's CDR3 is CASSLVGRGSYEQYF. CDR3 in DNA: TGTGCCAGCAGCTTAGTCGGGAGGGGGTCCTACGAGCAGTACTTC.

In regard to this clone: The sample contains more than one DNA sequence encoding this CDR3. The genes are TRBV6-6 and TRBJ2-2; D remains ambiguous. V lost 4 bases and J 4 bases, leaving 4 bases between the germline ends. The CDR3 spans 12 residues. The germline gives CDR1 MNHNY, CDR2 SVGAGI (reference sequence). The CDR3 DNA is TGTGCCAGCAGTTCCGTCACCGGGGAGCTGTTTTTT. Protein product: CASSSVTGELFF.

The V gene is TRBV10-3, the J gene TRBJ2-7, with D possibly being TRBD1 (6 bases). Germline assignment: CDR1 ENHRY and CDR2 SYGVKD. The CDR3 runs 13 residues. Trimming pared 10 bases from V and 2 bases from J, leaving 15 bases between. CDR3 protein: CATRKGDPYEQYF. CDR3 in DNA: TGTGCCACCCGCAAGGGGGACCCCTACGAGCAGTACTTC.

J is TRBJ1-2 and V is TRBV6-5, with 7 positions matching TRBD1. V lost 4 bases and J lost 4; bases outside the gene matches: 6. CDR3 length equals 14 residues. Germline V gene lookup returns CDR1 MNHEY and CDR2 SVGAGI. CDR3 in amino acids: CASSSTGTGYGYTF. In DNA, the CDR3 is TGTGCCAGCAGTTCGACAGGGACGGGCTATGGCTACACCTTC.

The chain joins TRBV5-5 to TRBJ2-2; TRBD1 aligns across 9 bases. CDR3 length: 16 residues. Germline-derived CDR1 and CDR2 are SGHKS and YYEKEE (reference sequence). The V segment lost 4 bases and the J segment 6 bases; nucleotides outside the gene matches: 10. The CDR3 region is CASSTRDRVRPGELFF. The CDR3 bases are TGTGCCAGCAGCACCCGGGACAGGGTTCGTCCCGGGGAGCTGTTTTTT. The full variable domain, in which reference TRBV5-5 and TRBJ2-2 provide the parts outside the CDR3, is DAGVTQSPTHLIKTRGQQVTLRCSPISGHKSVSWYQQVLGQGPQFIFQYYEKEERGRGNFPDRFSARQFPNYSSELNVNALLLGDSALYLCASSTRDRVRPGELFFGEGSRLTVL.

This clone has only a few counts. V usage is TRBV12-5 and J usage is TRBJ1-2; D ambiguous. The CDR3 length is 9 residues. Germline V gene data show CDR1 as LGHNT and CDR2 as FRNRAP. Trimming pared 11 bases from V and 7 bases from J, leaving 8 bases between. The CDR3, as DNA: TGTGCTCACGAGGGTGGCTACACCTTC. Protein product: CAHEGGYTF.

J is TRBJ2-1 and V is TRBV9; tentatively, D is TRBD1 (5 bases). The CDR3 has 14 amino acids. The germline CDR1 and CDR2 sequences are SGDLS and YYNGEE. Trimming cost V 0 bases and J 7 bases, with 11 bases left between them. CDR3 loop: CASSVAGSRNEQFF. The CDR3 DNA reads TGTGCCAGCAGCGTAGCAGGGTCACGGAATGAGCAGTTCTTC.

This rearrangement joins TRBV7-3 to TRBJ1-1; D remains ambiguous. The CDR3 consists of 14 residues. V was trimmed by 4 bases and J by 4 bases, leaving 13 bases between them. CDR1 is SGHTA and CDR2 is FQGTGA in the germline V gene. CDR3 sequence: CASSSGIDGTEAFF. CDR3 coding DNA: TGTGCCAGCAGCTCCGGGATTGATGGCACTGAAGCTTTCTTT.

The J gene is TRBJ2-3, the V gene TRBV6-5, with 10 bases aligning to TRBD2. In germline, CDR1 is MNHEY, CDR2 SVGAGI. Trimming cost V 0 bases and J 6 bases; bases outside gene matches: 3. The CDR3 loop spans 15 amino acids. The CDR3 nucleotides are TGTGCCAGCAGTTACTCTACTAGCGGGGCCGATACGCAGTATTTT. Amino acid sequence: CASSYSTSGADTQYF.

The chain combines TRBV19 with TRBJ1-4; no firm D call. The CDR3 sequence is 14 residues long. Trimming left V 3 bases short and J 8 bases short, with 13 bases between. From germline, CDR1 is LNHDA and CDR2 SQIVND (reference sequence). The DNA for the CDR3 is TGTGCCAGTAGTATCATCCAAAAGAGAGAAAAACTGTTTTTT. It specifies CASSIIQKREKLFF.

V usage is TRBV6-1 and J usage is TRBJ2-1; D perhaps matches TRBD1 (5 bases). The CDR3 is made up of 16 amino acids. Germline CDR1 reads MNHNS; CDR2 reads SASEGT. V dropped 2 bases and J dropped 3 bases, with 14 bases sitting between them. CDR3 DNA sequence: TGTGCCAGCAGTGAATGGGGCTCATCCTTCTACAATGAGCAGTTCTTC. Translation gives CASSEWGSSFYNEQFF.

V usage is TRBV18 and J usage is TRBJ2-7; no reliable D call. CDR1 KGHSH and CDR2 LQKENI come from the germline V gene. The CDR3 runs 14 residues. The germline V and J ends were trimmed by 2 bases and 2 bases, with 10 bases remaining between them. CDR3: CASSPSTVTYEQYF. The CDR3 DNA is TGTGCCAGCTCACCAAGCACGGTGACCTACGAGCAGTACTTC.